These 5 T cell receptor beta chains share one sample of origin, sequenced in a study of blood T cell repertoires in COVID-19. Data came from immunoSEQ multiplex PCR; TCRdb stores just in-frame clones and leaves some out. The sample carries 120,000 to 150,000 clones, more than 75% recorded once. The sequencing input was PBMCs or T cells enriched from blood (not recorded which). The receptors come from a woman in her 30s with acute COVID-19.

The chain's CDR3 is CASTPTGSNQPQHF. For the CDR3, the DNA is TGTGCCAGCACCCCGACAGGAAGCAATCAGCCCCAGCATTTT. This chain uses TRBV27 with TRBJ1-5; D is possibly TRBD1 (6 bases). The CDR3 runs 14 residues. In germline, CDR1 is MNHEY, CDR2 SMNVEV (reference sequence). Deletions cut 7 bases from V and 1 base from J, with 11 bases between.

CDR3: CATSRAGSGNTIYF. CDR3 sequence (DNA): TGTGCCACCAGCAGAGCAGGGTCTGGAAACACCATATATTTT. The chain carries TRBV15 and TRBJ1-3; possible D gene TRBD1, 5 bases. The germline CDR1 and CDR2 sequences are LNHNV and YYDKDF (reference sequence). V shed 1 base and J shed 1 base, with 5 bases lying between them. The CDR3 has 14 residues. Combining the CDR3 with reference TRBV15 and TRBJ1-3 gives the whole variable domain DAMVIQNPRYQVTQFGKPVTLSCSQTLNHNVMYWYQQKSSQAPKLLFHYYDKDFNNEADTPDNFQSRRPNTSFCFLDIRSPGLGDTAMYLCATSRAGSGNTIYFGEGSWLTVV.

The CDR3 DNA reads TGCAGCGTTGCTTCACAGGGGAACACTGAAGCTTTCTTT. Translating gives CSVASQGNTEAFF. The genes are TRBV29-1 and TRBJ1-1; possible D gene TRBD1, 6 bases. The V and J ends lost 4 bases and 1 base respectively, with 10 bases between them. Germline V gives CDR1 SQVTM, CDR2 ANQGSEA. This CDR3 comprises 13 residues.

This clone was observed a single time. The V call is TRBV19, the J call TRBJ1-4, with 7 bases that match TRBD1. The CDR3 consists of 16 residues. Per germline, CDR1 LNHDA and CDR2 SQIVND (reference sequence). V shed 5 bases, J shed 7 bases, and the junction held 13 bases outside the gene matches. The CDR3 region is CASSGQGGIVSEKLFF. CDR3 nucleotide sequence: TGTGCCAGTAGTGGCCAGGGGGGAATAGTGTCTGAAAAACTGTTTTTT. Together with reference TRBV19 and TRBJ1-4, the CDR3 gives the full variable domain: DGGITQSPKYLFRKEGQNVTLSCEQNLNHDAMYWYRQDPGQGLRLIYYSQIVNDFQKGDIAEGYSVSREKKESFPLTVTSAQKNPTAFYLCASSGQGGIVSEKLFFGSGTQLSVL.

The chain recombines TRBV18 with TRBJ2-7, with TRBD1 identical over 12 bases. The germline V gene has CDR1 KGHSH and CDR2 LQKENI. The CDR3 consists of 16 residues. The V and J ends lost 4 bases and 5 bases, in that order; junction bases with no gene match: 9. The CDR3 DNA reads TGTGCCAGCTCACTAACAACCGGGACAGGGGGCCACGAGCAGTACTTC. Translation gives CASSLTTGTGGHEQYF.